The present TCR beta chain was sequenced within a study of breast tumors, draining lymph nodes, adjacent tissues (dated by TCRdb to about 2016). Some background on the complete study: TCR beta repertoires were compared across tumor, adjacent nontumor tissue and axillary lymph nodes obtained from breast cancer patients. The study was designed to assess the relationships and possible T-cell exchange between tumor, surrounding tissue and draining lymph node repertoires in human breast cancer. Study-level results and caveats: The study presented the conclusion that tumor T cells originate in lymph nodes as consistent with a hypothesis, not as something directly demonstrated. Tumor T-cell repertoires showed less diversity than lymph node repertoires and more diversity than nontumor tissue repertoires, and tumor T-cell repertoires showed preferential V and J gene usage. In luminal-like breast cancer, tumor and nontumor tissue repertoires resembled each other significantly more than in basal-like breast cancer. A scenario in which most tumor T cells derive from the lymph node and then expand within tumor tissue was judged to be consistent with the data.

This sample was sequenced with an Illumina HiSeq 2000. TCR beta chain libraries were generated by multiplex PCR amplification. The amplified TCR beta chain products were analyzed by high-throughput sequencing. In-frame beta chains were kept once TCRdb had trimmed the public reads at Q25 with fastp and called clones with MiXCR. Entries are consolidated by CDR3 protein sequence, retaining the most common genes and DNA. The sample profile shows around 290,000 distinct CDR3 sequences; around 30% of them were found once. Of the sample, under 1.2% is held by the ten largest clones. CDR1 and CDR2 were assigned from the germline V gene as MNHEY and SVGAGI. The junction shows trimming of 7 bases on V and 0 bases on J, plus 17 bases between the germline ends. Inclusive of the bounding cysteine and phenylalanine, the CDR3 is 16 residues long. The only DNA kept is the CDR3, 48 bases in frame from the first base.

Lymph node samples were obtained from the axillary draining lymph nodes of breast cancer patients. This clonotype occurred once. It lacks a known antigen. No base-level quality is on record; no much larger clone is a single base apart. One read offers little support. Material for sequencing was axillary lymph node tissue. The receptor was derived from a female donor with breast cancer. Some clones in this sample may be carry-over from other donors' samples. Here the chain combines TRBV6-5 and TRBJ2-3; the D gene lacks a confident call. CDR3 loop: CASTHRPGRSTDTQYF. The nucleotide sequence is TGTGCCAGCACCCACCGTCCCGGACGGAGCACAGATACGCAGTATTTT.